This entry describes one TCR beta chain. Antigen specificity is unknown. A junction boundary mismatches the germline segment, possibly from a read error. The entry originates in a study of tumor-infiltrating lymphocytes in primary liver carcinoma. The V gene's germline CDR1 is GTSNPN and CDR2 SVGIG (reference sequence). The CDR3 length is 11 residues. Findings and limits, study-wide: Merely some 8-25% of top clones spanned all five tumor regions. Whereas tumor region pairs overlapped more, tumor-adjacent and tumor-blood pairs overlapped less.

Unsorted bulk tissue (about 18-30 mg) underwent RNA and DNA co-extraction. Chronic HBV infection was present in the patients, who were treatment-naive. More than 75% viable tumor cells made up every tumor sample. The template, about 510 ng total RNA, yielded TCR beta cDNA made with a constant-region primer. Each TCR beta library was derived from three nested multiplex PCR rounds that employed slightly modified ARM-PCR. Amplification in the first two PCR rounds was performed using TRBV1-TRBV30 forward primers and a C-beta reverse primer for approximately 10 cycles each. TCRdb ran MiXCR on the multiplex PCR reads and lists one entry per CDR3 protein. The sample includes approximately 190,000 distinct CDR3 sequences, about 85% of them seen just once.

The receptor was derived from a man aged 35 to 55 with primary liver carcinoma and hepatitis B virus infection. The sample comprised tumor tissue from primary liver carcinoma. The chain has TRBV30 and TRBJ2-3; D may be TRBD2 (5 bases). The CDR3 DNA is TGTGCCTGGTCTAGCACATATACGCAGTACTTT. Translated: CAWSSTYTQYF.